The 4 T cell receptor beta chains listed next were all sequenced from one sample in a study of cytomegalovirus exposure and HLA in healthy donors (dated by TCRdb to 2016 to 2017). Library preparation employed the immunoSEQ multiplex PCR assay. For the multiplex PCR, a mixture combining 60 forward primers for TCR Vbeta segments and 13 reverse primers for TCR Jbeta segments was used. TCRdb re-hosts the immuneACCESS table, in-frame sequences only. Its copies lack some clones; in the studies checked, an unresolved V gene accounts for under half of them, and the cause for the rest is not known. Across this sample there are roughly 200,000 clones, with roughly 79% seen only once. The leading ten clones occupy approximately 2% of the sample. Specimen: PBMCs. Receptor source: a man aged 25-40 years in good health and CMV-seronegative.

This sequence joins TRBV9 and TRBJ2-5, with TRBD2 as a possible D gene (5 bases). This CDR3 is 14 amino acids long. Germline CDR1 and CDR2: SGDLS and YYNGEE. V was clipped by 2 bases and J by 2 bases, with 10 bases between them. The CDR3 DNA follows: TGTGCCAGCAGCGTGGATAGCGAGCAAGAGACCCAGTACTTC. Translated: CASSVDSEQETQYF.

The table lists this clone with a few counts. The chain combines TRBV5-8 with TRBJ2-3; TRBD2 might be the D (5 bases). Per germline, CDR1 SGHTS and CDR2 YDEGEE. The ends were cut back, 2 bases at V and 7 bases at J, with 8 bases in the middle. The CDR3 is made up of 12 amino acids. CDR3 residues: CASSLRRHTQYF. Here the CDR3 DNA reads TGTGCCAGCAGCTTACGGAGGCATACGCAGTATTTT.

The CDR3 sequence is CASSLSHYGYTF. DNA of the CDR3: TGTGCCAGCAGTCTCTCCCACTATGGCTACACCTTC. The chain combines TRBV28 with TRBJ1-2; no clear D. Trimming pared 5 bases from V and 3 bases from J, leaving 7 bases between. The CDR3 is 12 residues long. Germline V gene data show CDR1 as MDHEN and CDR2 as SYDVKM.

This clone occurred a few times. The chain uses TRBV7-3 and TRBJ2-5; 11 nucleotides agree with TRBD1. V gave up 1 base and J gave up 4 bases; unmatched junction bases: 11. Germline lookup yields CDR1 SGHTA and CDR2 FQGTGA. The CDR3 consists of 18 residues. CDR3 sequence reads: CASSLIGRDGQGAETQYF. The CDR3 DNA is TGTGCCAGCAGCTTAATAGGGAGGGATGGACAGGGGGCAGAGACCCAGTACTTC.